This T cell receptor (beta chain) emerged from a study of CD8+ T cells in alopecia areata. About this clone: The antigen remains undetermined.

cDNA serving as the sequencing template came from extracted, reverse transcribed RNA. TCRdb's table, derived via immunoSEQ multiplex PCR, lists solely in-frame clones and lacks some. Seen here are some 190,000 clones, under 80% observed once, and the top ten hold about 1.3%. Treatment: oral pan-JAK inhibitor, 5-10 mg twice daily. Lesional scalp punch biopsies and peripheral blood were collected from alopecia areata patients. The CDR3 covers 13 residues. Trimming pared 0 bases from V and 11 bases from J, leaving 13 bases between. Study-wide findings and caveats: Mice gave a clearer picture of TCR sharing than patients did, possibly for HLA-related reasons. Uncertainty remains about how baseline CD8+ expansion links to response, with one nonresponder. Clonality in the scalp and expanded CD8+ clones ranked among the top 100 were significantly decreased by tofacitinib.

The clonotype originates from a human donor with alopecia areata. This specimen consisted of CD4+ T cells sorted from blood, obtained between weeks 49 and 50, from a patient treated with tofacitinib. The rearrangement joins TRBV23-1 to TRBJ1-1; no reliable D call. TRBV23-1 is treated as an ORF (open reading frame) with a function not yet certain. The CDR3 here is CASSQSVRVKAFF. The CDR3, as DNA: TGCGCCAGCAGTCAATCGGTCCGGGTCAAGGCTTTCTTT.